The clone carrying this TCR beta chain was found a few times. Germline assignment: CDR1 SGDLS and CDR2 YYNGEE. The junction had 6 bases not matched to a gene; V was cut back by 4 bases and J by 4 bases. The CDR3 covers 15 residues. This entry comes from a study of blood T cell repertoires in COVID-19. Study details: The analysed material was cDNA or gDNA that came from T cells, B-cell-depleted T cells, or PBMCs.

Per the authors' pipeline: Nucleated cell number was recorded as an estimate derived from reference gene primer amplification. Sequenced by immunoSEQ multiplex PCR; TCRdb stores in-frame clones only, minus some. The V and J calls and clone size are taken from that table; D and trimming were inferred from the DNA. The table shows approximately 110,000 clones, with approximately 80% occurring only once. This clonotype originated in a woman aged 70-85 years with acute or convalescent COVID-19. Sequences were obtained from peripheral blood. The V gene is TRBV9, the J gene TRBJ2-1; 9 bases fit TRBD2. Written as DNA, the CDR3 is TGTGCCAGCAGCTCAGGACTAGCGTATTACAATGAGCAGTTCTTC. It translates to CASSSGLAYYNEQFF. The full variable domain, its missing parts supplied by reference TRBV9 and TRBJ2-1, is DSGVTQTPKHLITATGQRVTLRCSPRSGDLSVYWYQQSLDQGLQFLIQYYNGEERAKGNILERFSAQQFPDLHSELNLSSLELGDSALYFCASSSGLAYYNEQFFGPGTRLTVL.